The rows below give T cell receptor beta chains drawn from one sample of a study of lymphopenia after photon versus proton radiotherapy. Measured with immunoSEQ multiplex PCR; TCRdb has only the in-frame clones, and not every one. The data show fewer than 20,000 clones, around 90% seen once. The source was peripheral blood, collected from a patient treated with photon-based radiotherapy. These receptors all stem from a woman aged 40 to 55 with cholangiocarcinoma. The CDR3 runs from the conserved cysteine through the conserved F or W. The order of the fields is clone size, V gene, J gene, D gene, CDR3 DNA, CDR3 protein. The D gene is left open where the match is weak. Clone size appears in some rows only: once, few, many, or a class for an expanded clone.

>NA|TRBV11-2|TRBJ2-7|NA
TGTGCCAGCACCCAGTCGGCAGGGACCTACGAGCAGTACTTC
CASTQSAGTYEQYF
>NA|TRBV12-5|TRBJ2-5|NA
TGTGCTAGTGCCAGGGACCCAGTATCGGAGACCCAGTACTTC
CASARDPVSETQYF
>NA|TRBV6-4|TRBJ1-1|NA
TGTGCCAGCAGTGCCAAGGGTAACACTGAAGCTTTCTTT
CASSAKGNTEAFF
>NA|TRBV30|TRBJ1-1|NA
TGTGCCTGGACGAAGGGCCAGAGGACTGAAGCTTTCTTT
CAWTKGQRTEAFF
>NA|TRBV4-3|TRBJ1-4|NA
TGCGCCAGCAGCCAAGATCTAGCAGGGATAAATGAAAAACTGTTTTTT
CASSQDLAGINEKLFF
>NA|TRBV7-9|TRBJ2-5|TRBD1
TGTGCCAGCAGCCTGCCGATAGGGACAGGGGGTAGGTCGGAGACCCAGTACTTC
CASSLPIGTGGRSETQYF
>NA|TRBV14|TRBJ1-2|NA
TGTGCCAGCAGCCAAGAGGGCAGGGGCTATGGCTACACCTTC
CASSQEGRGYGYTF
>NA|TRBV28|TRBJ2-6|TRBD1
TGTGCCAGCAGCCTACAGGGGGTTTCCCCTACTGGGGCCAACGTCCTGACTTTC
CASSLQGVSPTGANVLTF
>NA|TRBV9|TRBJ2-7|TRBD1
TGTGCCAGCAGCCCCGCAGGGGGCTCCTACGAGCAGTACTTC
CASSPAGGSYEQYF
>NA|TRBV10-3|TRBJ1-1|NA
TGTGCCATCAGTGTTCAAGTCACCCAAGGAGCTTTCTTT
CAISVQVTQGAFF
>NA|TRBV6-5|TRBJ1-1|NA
TGTGCCAGCAGTTACTTAAGCGCCAGTATGAACACTGAAGCTTTCTTT
CASSYLSASMNTEAFF
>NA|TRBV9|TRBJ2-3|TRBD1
TGTGCCAGCAGCGCAGACAGGGGCACAGATACGCAGTATTTT
CASSADRGTDTQYF
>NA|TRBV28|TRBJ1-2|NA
TGTGCCAGCAGTTTAGAGTATGGCTACACCTTC
CASSLEYGYTF
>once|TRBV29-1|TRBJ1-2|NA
TGCAGCGTCCGGCCGGCCGGGCATAAGGGCTACACCTTC
CSVRPAGHKGYTF
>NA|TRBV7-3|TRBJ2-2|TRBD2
TGTGCCAGCAGCTCCCTAGCGGGGGGGCCCACCGGGGAGCTGTTTTTT
CASSSLAGGPTGELFF
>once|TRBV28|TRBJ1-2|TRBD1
TGTGCCAGCAGTTTTGGACAGGGGTATGGCTACACCTTC
CASSFGQGYGYTF
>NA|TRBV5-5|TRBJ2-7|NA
TGTGCCAGCAGCTTGGGGGGACGAGGAACCTACGAGCAGTACTTC
CASSLGGRGTYEQYF
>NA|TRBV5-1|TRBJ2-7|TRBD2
TGCGCCAGCAGCTCCTATAGCGGGGACGTCGAAGAGCAGTACTTC
CASSSYSGDVEEQYF